These 25 T cell receptor beta chains share one sample of origin, sequenced in a study of cytomegalovirus exposure and HLA in healthy donors. This PCR relied on a set of 60 Vbeta primers and 13 Jbeta primers. Some clones are missing from TCRdb's copy, which holds only in-frame ones; the method was immunoSEQ multiplex PCR. The sample records 80,000 to 90,000 clones, roughly 81% being singletons. The material sequenced was PBMCs. Receptors were obtained from a woman aged 25 to 45 in good health and CMV-seronegative.

The J gene is TRBJ1-1, the V gene TRBV28; weak D call: TRBD1 (6 bases). Germline V gene sequence: CDR1 MDHEN, CDR2 SYDVKM. V lost 5 bases and J lost 1, with 11 bases in between. The CDR3 spans 14 residues. The CDR3 DNA is TGTGCCAGCAGTACAGGGATGGGGAACACTGAAGCTTTCTTT. It yields the protein CASSTGMGNTEAFF.

The chain couples TRBV7-2 to TRBJ2-1; no clear D. The CDR3 is 15 amino acids. Germline V gene data show CDR1 as SGHTA and CDR2 as FQGNSA. V was shortened by 1 base and J by 0 bases, with 7 bases between the two germline ends. The CDR3, as DNA: TGTGCCAGCAGCTTAGTCATAGACTCCTACAATGAGCAGTTCTTC. Its protein product is CASSLVIDSYNEQFF.

V is TRBV6-5 and J is TRBJ1-4; 7 bases line up with TRBD1. Germline V lookup: CDR1 MNHEY, CDR2 SVGAGI. The CDR3 has 14 amino acids. Germline trimming cut 6 bases from V and 8 bases from J; bases unmatched to any gene: 9. The CDR3 spells CASRRTQGREKLFF. DNA of the CDR3: TGTGCCAGCAGGCGTACACAGGGGCGGGAAAAACTGTTTTTT.

The gene calls are TRBV28 and TRBJ1-6; D may be TRBD1 (5 bases). Germline lookup yields CDR1 MDHEN and CDR2 SYDVKM. The CDR3 extends over 16 amino acids. Trimming stripped 5 bases from V and 5 bases from J, with 16 bases between. In DNA form, the CDR3 reads TGTGCCAGCAGTCCCCTCCTGGGACTTAATAATTCACCCCTCCACTTT. It codes for CASSPLLGLNNSPLHF.

V gene TRBV6-1 combines with J gene TRBJ2-1; TRBD2 agrees at 9 bases. Germline V gene sequence: CDR1 MNHNS, CDR2 SASEGT. This CDR3 spans 15 amino acids. J was trimmed by 7 bases and V by 8 bases; bases with no gene match: 12. The CDR3 here is CASQDSGRWMNEQFF. CDR3 DNA sequence: TGTGCCAGCCAAGATAGCGGGAGATGGATGAATGAGCAGTTCTTC.

The rearrangement links TRBV30 to TRBJ2-7; a weak D match, TRBD1 (5 bases). V lost 2 bases to trimming and J lost 0 bases, with 8 bases between them. The CDR3 extends over 13 amino acids. Germline V gene lookup returns CDR1 GTSNPN and CDR2 SVGIG (reference sequence). The CDR3 DNA follows: TGTGCCTGGAGTCAGGGTCGCTCCTACGAGCAGTACTTC. Amino acids: CAWSQGRSYEQYF.

V gene TRBV11-2 combines with J gene TRBJ2-5; possible D gene TRBD2, 6 bases. The end of the DNA aligns better with TRBJ2-7, so the J call may be wrong. Germline assignment: CDR1 SGHAT and CDR2 FQNNGV. The CDR3 loop spans 14 amino acids. The CDR3 protein is CASSLAGDLYEQYF. The CDR3 DNA is TGTGCCAGCAGCTTAGCGGGAGATCTGTACGAGCAGTACTTC.

The CDR3 reads CASSFMGNEQYF. CDR3 nucleotide sequence: TGTGCCAGCAGCTTCATGGGCAACGAGCAGTACTTC. The rearrangement joins TRBV13 to TRBJ2-7; D remains ambiguous. V dropped 3 bases and J dropped 5 bases, with 8 bases sitting between them. The CDR3 contains 12 residues. Germline lookup yields CDR1 PRHDT and CDR2 FYEKMQ (reference sequence).

Here the CDR3 reads CASSFRGQETQYF. The CDR3 coding sequence is TGCGCCAGCAGCTTTCGGGGGCAAGAGACCCAGTACTTC. The gene calls are TRBV5-1 and TRBJ2-5, with D perhaps matching TRBD2 (6 bases). Trimming removed 2 bases from V and 2 bases from J, with 7 bases in between. The V gene's germline CDR1 is SGHRS and CDR2 YFSETQ. The CDR3 is made up of 13 amino acids.

The V gene is TRBV6-5, the J gene TRBJ2-7; weak D call: TRBD2 (6 bases). The germline CDR1 and CDR2 sequences are MNHEY and SVGAGI. V was pared by 0 bases and J by 7 bases, with 10 bases between. This CDR3 has 13 amino acids. CDR3 amino acids: CASSYSVGGEQYF. The DNA for the CDR3 is TGTGCCAGCAGTTACTCGGTTGGGGGGGAGCAGTACTTC.

The CDR3 DNA is TGTGCCAGCAGCTTATTTCGCGGCGGGAGAGGTCAAGATACGCAGTATTTT. It translates to CASSLFRGGRGQDTQYF. V gene TRBV7-6 combines with J gene TRBJ2-3; 7 positions match TRBD2. Trimming cost V 2 bases and J 5 bases; bases outside gene matches: 13. This CDR3 contains 17 residues. Germline V CDR1 and CDR2: SGHVS, FNYEAQ.

This clone was detected only once. The chain has TRBV28 and TRBJ2-5; D is undetermined. The germline V gene encodes CDR1 MDHEN and CDR2 SYDVKM. This CDR3 has 13 residues. Trimming removed 7 bases at V and 2 bases at J, with 11 bases between. The CDR3 loop reads CASNQDNQETQYF. Here the CDR3 DNA reads TGTGCCAGCAATCAAGACAATCAAGAGACCCAGTACTTC.

This clone has only one observation. CDR3 nucleotide sequence: TGTGCCAGCAGTCTACGGGACAGTTACAATGAGCAGTTCTTC. Encoded protein: CASSLRDSYNEQFF. V usage is TRBV6-5 and J usage is TRBJ2-1, with TRBD1 matching over 7 bases. The CDR3 spans 14 residues. Per germline, CDR1 MNHEY and CDR2 SVGAGI. After removal of 5 bases from V and 4 bases from J, the junction contained 5 bases not matched to a gene.

This chain connects TRBV28 to TRBJ2-1, with 10 bases matching TRBD1. This CDR3 is 15 amino acids long. In germline, CDR1 is MDHEN, CDR2 SYDVKM. The J segment lost 7 bases and the V segment lost 5 bases, leaving 8 bases of the junction unmatched. The CDR3 region has the DNA TGTGCCAGCAGTGCGGGGACAGGGGAATGGAATGAGCAGTTCTTC. Translating gives CASSAGTGEWNEQFF.

The chain links TRBV2 to TRBJ2-7; TRBD1 might be the D (5 bases). Germline CDR1 is SNHLY and CDR2 is FYNNEI. There are 12 residues in the CDR3. Trimming removed 4 bases from V and 12 bases from J, with 16 bases in between. The CDR3: CASSVFTGRLYF. CDR3 bases: TGTGCCAGCAGTGTGTTTACAGGAAGACTGTACTTC. Filled out from reference TRBV2 and TRBJ2-7, the complete variable domain reads EPEVTQTPSHQVTQMGQEVILRCVPISNHLYFYWYRQILGQKVEFLVSFYNNEISEKSEIFDDQFSVERPDGSNFTLKIRSTKLEDSAMYFCASSVFTGRLYFGPGTRLTVT.

V usage is TRBV15 and J usage is TRBJ2-3, with 11 bases identical to TRBD2. V gave up 5 bases and J gave up 0 bases; unmatched junction bases: 4. Germline V lookup: CDR1 LNHNV, CDR2 YYDKDF (reference sequence). The CDR3 runs to 16 residues. CDR3 nucleotide sequence: TGTGCCACCAGCCTAGCGGGAGGACGTAGCACAGATACGCAGTATTTT. It encodes CATSLAGGRSTDTQYF.

The chain employs TRBV5-1 and TRBJ1-4, with 8 positions matching TRBD1. From germline, CDR1 is SGHRS and CDR2 YFSETQ. V lost 0 bases and J lost 8; bases outside the gene matches: 6. This CDR3 region has 15 residues. The CDR3 reads CASSLAQGEREKLFF. For the CDR3, the DNA is TGCGCCAGCAGCTTGGCACAGGGGGAGAGAGAAAAACTGTTTTTT.

The chain uses TRBV19 and TRBJ2-7, with 15 positions matching TRBD2. The CDR3 spans 17 residues. V was clipped by 4 bases and J by 7 bases; unmatched bases: 11. CDR1 is LNHDA, CDR2 SQIVND, per germline (reference sequence). As DNA, the CDR3 is TGTGCCAGTAGTAGCCTTTGGACTAGCGGGAGGGCCGATGAGCAGTACTTC. As protein: CASSSLWTSGRADEQYF.

The V call is TRBV2, the J call TRBJ2-5; 8 positions match TRBD2. The CDR3 extends over 14 amino acids. V shed 0 bases and J 5 bases; nucleotides not matched to a gene: 2. Germline assignment: CDR1 SNHLY and CDR2 FYNNEI. The CDR3 is CASSEARGAETQYF. As DNA, the CDR3 is TGTGCCAGCAGTGAAGCGCGGGGGGCCGAGACCCAGTACTTC.

This clone was seen once. This sequence joins TRBV30 and TRBJ1-4, with TRBD1 identical over 7 bases. The length of the CDR3 is 16 residues. The V gene end was trimmed by 0 bases and the J gene end by 0 bases; junction bases not matched to a gene: 4. In germline, CDR1 is GTSNPN, CDR2 SVGIG (reference sequence). The CDR3 DNA reads TGTGCCTGGAGTGTTTACAGGGGCGCAACTAATGAAAAACTGTTTTTT. Protein product: CAWSVYRGATNEKLFF. Supplemented by reference TRBV30 and TRBJ1-4, the full variable domain reads SQTIHQWPATLVQPVGSPLSLECTVEGTSNPNLYWYRQAAGRGLQLLFYSVGIGQISSEVPQNLSASRPQDRQFILSSKKLLLSDSGFYLCAWSVYRGATNEKLFFGSGTQLSVL.

The J gene is TRBJ1-2, the V gene TRBV6-5; D ambiguous. Germline CDR1 reads MNHEY; CDR2 reads SVGAGI. V dropped 4 bases and J dropped 0 bases, with 9 bases sitting between them. This CDR3 comprises 14 residues. The CDR3 here is CASSSSVANYGYTF. The CDR3, as DNA: TGTGCCAGCAGTTCGTCAGTGGCTAACTATGGCTACACCTTC.

The gene calls are TRBV30 and TRBJ1-4; D is possibly TRBD1 (6 bases). The germline V gene has CDR1 GTSNPN and CDR2 SVGIG (reference sequence). This CDR3 has 14 amino acids. V was pared by 2 bases and J by 7 bases, with 14 bases between. The CDR3 DNA is TGTGCCTGGAGTAGGGGGACCGGAAGTGAAAAACTGTTTTTT. Amino acids: CAWSRGTGSEKLFF.

This rearrangement joins TRBV4-1 to TRBJ2-7; D is possibly TRBD2 (5 bases). The CDR3 contains 16 residues. Germline V CDR1 and CDR2: MGHRA, YSYEKL. V dropped 3 bases and J dropped 7 bases, with 22 bases sitting between them. The DNA for the CDR3 is TGCGCCAGCAGCCATGAACACGGCCGTTCAGGAGGTGAGCAGTACTTC. Encoded protein: CASSHEHGRSGGEQYF.

The chain has TRBV25-1 and TRBJ2-5; weak D call: TRBD2 (7 bases). The V gene's germline CDR1 is MGHDK and CDR2 SYGVNS. Trimming shortened V by 2 bases and J by 5 bases, and 24 bases separated the two germline ends. The CDR3 length is 18 residues. CDR3 nucleotide sequence: TGTGCCAGCAGTGAACCCCCAAACAGGGCCGGGGGGTCGGAGACCCAGTACTTC. Its translation: CASSEPPNRAGGSETQYF. The variable domain in full, with the rest retrieved from reference TRBV25-1 and TRBJ2-5, is EADIYQTPRYLVIGTGKKITLECSQTMGHDKMYWYQQDPGMELHLIHYSYGVNSTEKGDLSSESTVSRIRTEHFPLTLESARPSHTSQYLCASSEPPNRAGGSETQYFGPGTRLLVL.

This clone has a single count. The chain joins TRBV5-1 to TRBJ1-2, with D maybe TRBD1 (6 bases). Germline V gene lookup returns CDR1 SGHRS and CDR2 YFSETQ. V lost 3 bases to trimming and J lost 3 bases, with 9 bases between them. CDR3 size: 13 residues. CDR3 sequence reads: CASSYQGHYGYTF. CDR3 sequence (DNA): TGCGCCAGCAGCTACCAGGGGCACTATGGCTACACCTTC.